This T cell receptor (beta chain) was captured in a study of T-cell reconstitution after alpha-beta-depleted transplantation in children. Study-level results: Several hundred expanded graft clones reportedly were the source of alpha-beta T cells about two months after transplant.

The CDR3 sequence is 14 residues long. With V trimmed by 5 bases and J by 5 bases, 6 bases remained unmatched. The library targeted TCRbeta and was prepared with unique molecular identifiers. TCRdb reprocessed the PCR reads via MiXCR and lists one record per CDR3 protein. The table lists about 110,000 distinct CDR3 sequences, approximately 22% of them singletons. Worth noting for this clonotype: Its antigen is as yet unknown.

This rearrangement joins TRBV12-3 or TRBV12-4 to TRBJ2-3; 8 bases agree with TRBD1. The source material was PBMCs, mostly from graft donor cells, sampled 180 days after TCRalphabeta/CD19-depleted stem cell transplant. The TCR was taken from a male patient between 2 and 10 years old who had a stem cell transplant for chronic granulomatous disease, so the T cells may come from the graft donor. The CDR3 nucleotides are TGTGCCAGCAGTCCTGGGACAGGAGGAGATACGCAGTATTTT. Translated, it gives CASSPGTGGDTQYF.